This T cell receptor beta chain was sequenced during a study of T cell responses to AZD1222 COVID-19 vaccine (dated by TCRdb to the early 2020s). As for the study more broadly: AZD1222 recipients whose second dose came at about 4 weeks and those whose second dose came at about 12 weeks were combined into one group, since spike-specific TCR depth and breadth did not differ between the two schedules. Trial participants were enrolled into age subgroups of 18-55, 56-69 and 70-plus years, which contained about 150, 28 and 57 TCR-sequenced participants, respectively. A total of 233 trial participants underwent TCR sequencing, of whom 207 received two doses of AZD1222 and about 25 received two doses of the MenACWY control vaccine.

Summary of the overall study and its limitations: Reportedly, close to half of the unique spike-specific TCRs recognized epitopes lying outside the regions that are mutated in the B.1.351 and B.1.1.7 variants. CD4 TCRs associated with the vaccine covered the entire spike protein, and the dominant responses were in regions 160-218 and 743-854. Conclusions about previously exposed vaccinees are limited, since just five or six AZD1222 recipients were seropositive for SARS-CoV-2 at baseline. The 56-69-year group was small, and its depth increase did not reach significance, likely because of low power. Because no samples from the day 14 peak response were available, repertoires could be characterized only after the peak T cell response. A significant rise in spike-specific TCR breadth and depth was observed after two AZD1222 doses relative to day 0 and relative to MenACWY recipients. Most participants were white British and females outnumbered males, and the authors suggested that clonal diversity may have been underestimated.

This specimen's time point label, per the study, means: baseline before first vaccination. Samples from vaccinated people were obtained from the UK trials COV001 and COV002, which included a single-blind randomized controlled phase 2/3 trial of AZD1222 (ChAdOx1 nCoV-19) in healthy adults. For TCRbeta chain sequencing, PBMC samples were collected from trial participants at day 0 and at day 28 after the second dose. Trimming costs V 6 bases and J 6 bases, and their ends lie 19 bases apart. CDR1 and CDR2 were assigned from the germline V gene as WSHSY and SAAADI. Counted from cysteine to phenylalanine, this CDR3 has 15 amino acids. Just the 45-base CDR3 DNA is kept, in frame starting at base 1. Details on this clone: Its recognized antigen is unknown. No much larger clone exists at a distance of one base, and base qualities are not known.

The CDR3 regions of human TCRbeta chains were analyzed by immunosequencing. The authors' pipeline ran thus. Repertoire TCRs were matched against a reference library of SARS-CoV-2-specific TCRs generated with the MIRA antigen-specificity platform. Breadth was defined as the fraction of unique TCRs that were SARS-CoV-2-associated. Depth was defined as the fraction of total T cells that were SARS-CoV-2-associated. Using the MIRA data, every spike-specific TCR was mapped to the spike region that the TCR reacted to and assigned to either a CD4 or a CD8 class. Log10-transformed breadth and depth values were compared by one-way ANOVA with Sidak's multiple comparisons tests. Imported from immuneACCESS, the table was reduced by TCRdb to in-frame sequences with V and J called. These copies leave out some clones; in studies compared against another copy, an unresolved V gene accounts for under half, and the cause of the remainder is not known. The DNA gave D and trimming, while V, J and clone size come from that table. The sample table lists more than 150,000 clones, over 75% of them with a count of one. The ten biggest clones cover approximately 1.6% of the sample.

The V and J genes are TRBV10-2 and TRBJ2-3; the D gene is perhaps TRBD1, on 6 matching bases. The receptor was isolated from an adult in good health. Sequencing was performed on peripheral blood, taken on day 0 of AZD1222 vaccination. The sequence in DNA is TGCGCCAGCAGCCCTGACAGGAGATTTGTGGATACGCAGTATTTT. This encodes CASSPDRRFVDTQYF.